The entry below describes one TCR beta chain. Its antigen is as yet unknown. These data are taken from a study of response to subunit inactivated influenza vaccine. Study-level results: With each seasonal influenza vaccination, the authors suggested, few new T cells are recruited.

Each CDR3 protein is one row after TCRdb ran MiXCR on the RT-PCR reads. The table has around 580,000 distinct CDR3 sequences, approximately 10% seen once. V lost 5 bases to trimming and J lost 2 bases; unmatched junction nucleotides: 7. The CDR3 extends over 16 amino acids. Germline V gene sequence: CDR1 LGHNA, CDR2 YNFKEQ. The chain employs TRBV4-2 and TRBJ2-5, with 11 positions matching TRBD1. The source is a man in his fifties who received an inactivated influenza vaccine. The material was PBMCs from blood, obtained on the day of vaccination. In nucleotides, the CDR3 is TGTGCCAGCAGCTCTCGGACAGGGGGCACGCAAGAGACCCAGTACTTC. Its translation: CASSSRTGGTQETQYF.